The 7 T cell receptor beta chains listed next were all sequenced from one sample in a study of blood T cell repertoires in COVID-19. This table comes from immunoSEQ multiplex PCR, and its TCRdb copy is limited to in-frame clones, with some not included. Among approximately 320,000 clones listed, 65% to 90% were seen once. The source material was peripheral blood. These receptors were obtained from a human donor in a cohort sampled during active COVID-19.

The chain combines TRBV9 with TRBJ1-1; TRBD1 is a possible D gene (6 bases). Trimming removed 3 bases at V and 4 bases at J, with 13 bases between. The CDR3 covers 14 residues. CDR1 and CDR2 (germline): SGDLS, YYNGEE. The CDR3 loop is CASSAQGGPTEAFF. The CDR3 DNA sequence: TGTGCCAGCAGCGCCCAAGGGGGTCCCACTGAAGCTTTCTTT.

The chain employs TRBV24-1 and TRBJ2-6; D is unclear. The CDR3 loop spans 14 amino acids. V shed 5 bases and J shed 4 bases, with 8 bases lying between them. Germline CDR1 and CDR2: KGHDR and SFDVKD. For the CDR3, the DNA is TGTGCCACCAGTGTGGAGTTCGGGGCCAACGTCCTGACTTTC. Its translation: CATSVEFGANVLTF.

The genes are TRBV7-3 and TRBJ2-3; 10 positions match TRBD2. This CDR3 is built from 15 residues. Germline V gene data show CDR1 as SGHTA and CDR2 as FQGTGA. Unmatched junction bases numbered 8, after V lost 5 bases and J lost 6 bases. DNA for the CDR3: TGTGCCAGCAGCGGATTAGCGGGGGGCCTTGATACGCAGTATTTT. Its protein is CASSGLAGGLDTQYF.

The chain carries TRBV7-9 and TRBJ2-3, with D unresolved. Trimming cost V 2 bases and J 5 bases, with 2 bases left between them. CDR1 is SEHNR and CDR2 is FQNEAQ in the germline V gene (reference sequence). CDR3 length equals 11 residues. The CDR3 loop is CASSLLDTQYF. The CDR3 nucleotides are TGTGCCAGCAGCTTACTAGATACGCAGTATTTT.

The chain links TRBV19 to TRBJ2-1; 8 bases are shared with TRBD2. J gave up 3 bases and V 3 bases, and 4 bases lay outside the gene matches. The CDR3 sequence is 15 residues long. Germline-derived CDR1 and CDR2 are LNHDA and SQIVND (reference sequence). CDR3: CASSMGAGVYNEQFF. CDR3 bases: TGTGCCAGTAGTATGGGAGCGGGGGTCTACAATGAGCAGTTCTTC.

The chain recombines TRBV27 with TRBJ1-1; D call uncertain. This CDR3 spans 15 amino acids. The V gene lost 5 bases and the J gene lost 1 base, with 14 bases spanning the gap. Per the germline V gene, CDR1 is MNHEY and CDR2 is SMNVEV (reference sequence). Here the CDR3 DNA reads TGTGCCAGCAGTCCCGGTCGAACTTCGAACACTGAAGCTTTCTTT. Translation gives CASSPGRTSNTEAFF.

As DNA, the CDR3 is TGCGCCAGCAGCTTGACGGAGAACTATGGCTACACCTTC. Translation: CASSLTENYGYTF. V gene TRBV5-1 combines with J gene TRBJ1-2; D not resolved. CDR1 is SGHRS, CDR2 YFSETQ, per germline. The CDR3 is 13 amino acids. Trimming left V 1 base short and J 2 bases short, with 6 bases between.